Sequencing of this TCR beta chain was carried out in a study of Ad26.COV2.S vaccination and SARS-CoV-2 variants. The treatment here: around 19 received Ad26.COV2.S at low or high dose, single or two shots; about 5 received placebo; per-sample allocation not given. All samples were drawn on day 63, counting from the first vaccine or placebo injection. CDR1 is LNHDA, CDR2 SQIVND, per germline (reference sequence). The CDR3 is 13 residues long. Trimming took off 8 bases at V and 0 bases at J, with 8 bases between the two ends. Sequencing used immunoSEQ multiplex PCR; TCRdb keeps in-frame clones, though not all of them. The sample contains about 410,000 clones, around 85% of which appear only once.

Source: peripheral blood, taken in a trial of Ad26.COV2.S vaccine versus placebo. This TCR was sampled from a person aged 18 to 59 who received the Ad26.COV2.S COVID-19 vaccine or a placebo. This chain uses TRBV19 with TRBJ1-3; the D is unclear. The CDR3 bases are TGTGCCAGTTCCGACCTCTCTGGAAACACCATATATTTT. Protein: CASSDLSGNTIYF. The full variable domain, in which reference TRBV19 and TRBJ1-3 provide the parts outside the CDR3, is DGGITQSPKYLFRKEGQNVTLSCEQNLNHDAMYWYRQDPGQGLRLIYYSQIVNDFQKGDIAEGYSVSREKKESFPLTVTSAQKNPTAFYLCASSDLSGNTIYFGEGSWLTVV.